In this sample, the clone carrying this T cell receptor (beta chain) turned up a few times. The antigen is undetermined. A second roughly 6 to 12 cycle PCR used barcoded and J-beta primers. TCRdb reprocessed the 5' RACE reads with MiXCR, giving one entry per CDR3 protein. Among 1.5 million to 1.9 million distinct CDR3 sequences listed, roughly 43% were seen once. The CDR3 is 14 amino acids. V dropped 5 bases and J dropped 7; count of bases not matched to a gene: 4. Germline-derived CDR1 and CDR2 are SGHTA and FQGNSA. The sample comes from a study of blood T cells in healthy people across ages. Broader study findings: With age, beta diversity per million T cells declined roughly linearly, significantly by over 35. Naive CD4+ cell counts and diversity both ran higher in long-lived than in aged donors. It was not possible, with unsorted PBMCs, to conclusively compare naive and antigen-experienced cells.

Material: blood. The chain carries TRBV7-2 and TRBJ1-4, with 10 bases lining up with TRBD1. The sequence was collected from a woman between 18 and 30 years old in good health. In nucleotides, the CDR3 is TGTGCCAGCAGCCGGGACAGGGGAAGTGAAAAACTGTTTTTT. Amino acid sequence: CASSRDRGSEKLFF.